Described below is a single T cell receptor beta chain sequence and its context. These data are taken from a study of CD8 T cells in Susac syndrome. When the RNA was reverse transcribed, random hexamers were used with an input of roughly 0.45 to 1 ug. TCRdb re-called the immunoSEQ multiplex PCR reads through MiXCR, storing one row per CDR3 protein. The data contain 150,000 to 200,000 distinct CDR3 sequences, approximately 93% of them singletons. This CDR3 spans 14 amino acids. Germline CDR1 and CDR2: SEHNR and FQNEAQ (reference sequence). Trimming took off 4 bases at V and 6 bases at J, with 15 bases between the two ends.

This receptor was identified in a human donor with multiple sclerosis. Material for sequencing was CD4+ T cells from PBMCs. V is TRBV7-9 and J is TRBJ1-2, with D maybe TRBD1 (6 bases). Here the CDR3 DNA reads TGTGCCAGCAGCTCGGTCTCAGGGGAGGATGGCTACACCTTC. Translated: CASSSVSGEDGYTF.